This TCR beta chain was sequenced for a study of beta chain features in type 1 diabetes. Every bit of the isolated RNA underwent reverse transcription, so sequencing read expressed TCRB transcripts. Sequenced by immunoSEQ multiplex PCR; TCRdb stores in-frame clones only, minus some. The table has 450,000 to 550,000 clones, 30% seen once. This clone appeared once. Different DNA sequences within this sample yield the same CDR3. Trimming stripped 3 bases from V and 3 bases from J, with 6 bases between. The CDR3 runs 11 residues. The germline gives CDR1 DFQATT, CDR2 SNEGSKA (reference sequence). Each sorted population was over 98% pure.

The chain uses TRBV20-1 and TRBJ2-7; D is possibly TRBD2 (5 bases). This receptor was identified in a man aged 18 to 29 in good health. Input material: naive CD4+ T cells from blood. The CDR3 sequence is CSARRDYEQYF. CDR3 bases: TGCAGTGCTAGGAGGGACTACGAGCAGTACTTC.